This T cell receptor (beta chain) was sequenced during a study of T cells in Graves' hyperthyroidism and ophthalmopathy. Study-wide results and caveats: In blood, most of the thyroid clonotypes expanded above 0.001 were also present.

Across 18 months, stable Graves' hyperthyroidism was marked by no progression to ophthalmopathy. Uncontrolled infection, other autoimmune disease, pregnancy and lactation each barred patients from inclusion. The V end lost 8 bases, the J end lost 9 bases, and 17 bases lay between the germline ends. There are 14 residues in the CDR3. CDR1 is ENHRY and CDR2 is SYGVKD in the germline V gene. Of note for this clonotype: Its antigen is not known.

TCR beta CDR3 sequences were amplified from RNA transcripts. With the HTBI primer set, the TCR CDR3 went through a first round of RT-PCR. TCRdb fed the multiplex PCR reads into MiXCR, producing one record per CDR3 protein. The sample lists 45,000 or so distinct CDR3 sequences, approximately 50% occurring once. Input material: peripheral blood or thyroid tissue (not recorded which). This chain uses TRBV10-3 with TRBJ1-6; D uncertain. The sequence came from a woman aged 50 to 60 with Graves' hyperthyroidism. The CDR3 sequence is CAIESGRGGSPLHF. The DNA for the CDR3 is TGTGCCATCGAGTCAGGCCGTGGTGGTTCACCCCTCCACTTT.